This T cell receptor (beta chain) emerged from a study of T cell repertoires in cytomegalovirus infection. At the level of the study: Public TCR beta signatures marked donors with CMV infection and the matching HLA.

This clonotype has more than one count but fewer than ten. The target antigen is unknown. TCRdb called the reads again in MiXCR, with one record for every CDR3 protein. The table lists about 890,000 distinct CDR3 sequences, 31% of them singletons. Findings of the study overall: Based on cumulative public TCR beta family frequency, carriers of CMV plus the relevant HLA were identified. Dominating the ex vivo response were TCR beta clonotypes that were CMV-specific and HLA-C-restricted.

Deletions cut 2 bases from V and 3 bases from J, with 7 bases between. In germline, CDR1 is MNHNY, CDR2 SVGAGI (reference sequence). This CDR3 is built from 14 residues. This specimen consisted of cultured CD8+ T cells from PBMCs, obtained from culture after CMV antigen stimulation. The sequence derives from a human donor in good health (CMV status not recorded). Some clones in this sample may be carry-over from other donors' samples. The chain links TRBV6-6 to TRBJ1-4, with D perhaps matching TRBD1 (6 bases). CDR3 sequence: CASSYGGPNEKLFF. Here the CDR3 DNA reads TGTGCCAGCAGTTACGGGGGGCCTAATGAAAAACTGTTTTTT.